Listed below are T cell receptor beta chains from one sample, sequenced in a study of spatial heterogeneity in lung cancer. Each CDR3 protein gets one entry after TCRdb re-called the 5' RACE reads with MiXCR. In the table there are some 45,000 distinct CDR3 sequences, roughly 12% of which are singletons. Material: PBMCs, obtained at surgery. Receptor source: a female donor with early-stage non-small cell lung cancer. Both conserved end residues are part of each CDR3. D genes are given only for firm matches. Expanded clones are given a class, and other clones once, few, many or no size at all.

>-|-|TRBV3-1|TRBJ1-6
TGTGCCAGCAGTCGCAAAAGCGGAAATTCACCCCTCCACTTT
CASSRKSGNSPLHF
>few|-|TRBV5-5|TRBJ2-7
TGTGCCAGCAGCTTGATGGAGTACTCCTACGAGCAGTACTTC
CASSLMEYSYEQYF
>-|-|TRBV7-2|TRBJ2-1
TGTGCCAGCAGCTTCATGGACAATGAGCAGTTCTTC
CASSFMDNEQFF
>-|-|TRBV18|TRBJ2-7
TGTGCCAGCTCGCAGGGGACGACCTTTGGCTCCTACGAGCAGTACTTC
CASSQGTTFGSYEQYF
>many|TRBD1|TRBV7-9|TRBJ2-1
TGTGCCAGCAGCGAGCCTGGACAGGCCTACAATGAGCAGTTCTTC
CASSEPGQAYNEQFF
>-|-|TRBV12-3/TRBV12-4|TRBJ2-7
TGTGCCAGCAGTCCTTCGGAGTGGGTAGAAGCCTACGAGCAGTACTTC
CASSPSEWVEAYEQYF
>-|TRBD2|TRBV5-1|TRBJ2-7
TGCGCCAGCAGCTTGGGGACTAGCAGCTACGAGCAGTACTTC
CASSLGTSSYEQYF
>few|-|TRBV4-3|TRBJ2-1
TGCGCCAGCAGCCAAGTTACTATCCGGGTTGCGAGTCGGAATGAGCAGTTCTTC
CASSQVTIRVASRNEQFF
>many|-|TRBV11-1|TRBJ1-1
TGTGCCAGCAGCTTTACGGAGAACACTGAAGCTTTCTTT
CASSFTENTEAFF
>few|TRBD2|TRBV19|TRBJ2-5
TGTGCCAGCAAAAAGACTAGCTCTAGTGGGCCAGAGACCCAGTACTTC
CASKKTSSSGPETQYF
>many|TRBD1|TRBV5-1|TRBJ2-1
TGCGCCAGCAGCTCCGGGGCCAGGGGGCGTCTTAATGAGCAGTTCTTC
CASSSGARGRLNEQFF
>few|TRBD1|TRBV7-8|TRBJ2-7
TGTGCCAGCAGCTCCGACAGGGGTGCCTACGAGCAGTACTTC
CASSSDRGAYEQYF
>-|-|TRBV13|TRBJ1-5
TGTGCCAGCAGCTTCGGGGGATCTGGCCCCCAGCATTTT
CASSFGGSGPQHF
>few|-|TRBV29-1|TRBJ1-3
TGCAGCGTTGAGGGGAACGGAAACACCATATATTTT
CSVEGNGNTIYF
>few|-|TRBV12-3/TRBV12-4|TRBJ1-6
TGTGCCAGCAGTTTAGCTGGGCAGAATAATTCACCCCTCCACTTT
CASSLAGQNNSPLHF
>-|-|TRBV18|TRBJ1-1
TGTGCCAGCTCACCATGGGGCCCTAACACGAACACTGAAGCTTTCTTT
CASSPWGPNTNTEAFF
>-|TRBD1|TRBV20-1|TRBJ2-1
TGCAGTGCACCCGCCTGGGACAGGGGCAGGGGTGAGCAGTTCTTC
CSAPAWDRGRGEQFF
>many|-|TRBV14|TRBJ2-2
TGTGCCAGCAGCCAAGATTTCACCGGGGAGCTGTTTTTT
CASSQDFTGELFF
>-|-|TRBV10-3|TRBJ2-3
TGTGCCATCAGCGAGGGGGGGGCGTTAGCAGATACGCAGTATTTT
CAISEGGALADTQYF
>-|TRBD2|TRBV7-2|TRBJ2-1
TGTGCCAGCAGCCCAAAGTTAGCGGGGGTAAACAATGAGCAGTTCTTC
CASSPKLAGVNNEQFF
>many|TRBD2|TRBV6-2/TRBV6-3|TRBJ2-7
TGTGCCAGCAGTTCTACTAGCGGTTCCTACGAGCAGTACTTC
CASSSTSGSYEQYF
>few|-|TRBV7-8|TRBJ2-1
TGTGCCAGCACCCGGGGGGCACTATCCTACAATGAGCAGTTCTTC
CASTRGALSYNEQFF
>many|TRBD2|TRBV14|TRBJ2-3
TGTGCCAGCAGCCAAGAGCTAGCGGGGACTACGCAGTATTTT
CASSQELAGTTQYF
>-|-|TRBV9|TRBJ1-3
TGTGCCAGCAGTCTATCGCCGACTGGAAACACCATATATTTT
CASSLSPTGNTIYF
>few|-|TRBV6-1|TRBJ1-3
TGTGCCAGCAGTAAGGGGGGATCTGGAAACACCATATATTTT
CASSKGGSGNTIYF
>-|-|TRBV7-6|TRBJ1-1
TGTGCCAGCAGCCAAAGGGGGGGGTTGGACACTGAAGCTTTCTTT
CASSQRGGLDTEAFF
>many|TRBD1|TRBV14|TRBJ1-1
TGTGCCAGCAGCCCGACAGGGGGAAGAAACACTGAAGCTTTCTTT
CASSPTGGRNTEAFF
>-|-|TRBV7-2|TRBJ2-1
TGTGCCAGCAGCCCCTATGGGGGAGCCTACAATGAGCAGTTCTTC
CASSPYGGAYNEQFF
>many|TRBD1|TRBV12-3/TRBV12-4|TRBJ1-5
TGTGCCAGCAGTTTTCGGACAGGAAAAGGGCAGCCCCAGCATTTT
CASSFRTGKGQPQHF
>many|-|TRBV4-2|TRBJ2-3
TGTGCCAGCAGCCCCCTAGGCGGGGGCCTAAGCACAGATACGCAGTATTTT
CASSPLGGGLSTDTQYF
>many|-|TRBV27|TRBJ1-5
TGTGCCAGCAGTTTTACCAGGCTTCAGCCCCAGCATTTT
CASSFTRLQPQHF
>many|TRBD1|TRBV7-2|TRBJ1-1
TGTGCCAGCAGCTTAGCCCCGACAGGGGAAGCTTTCTTT
CASSLAPTGEAFF
>few|TRBD1|TRBV19|TRBJ2-5
TGTGCCAGTAGTATAGCGGACAGGGCCTTAACCCAGTACTTC
CASSIADRALTQYF
>-|TRBD1|TRBV6-5|TRBJ2-2
TGTGCCAGCAGTTACCGGGGACAGGGGATACCGAACACCGGGGAGCTGTTTTTT
CASSYRGQGIPNTGELFF
>few|-|TRBV6-6|TRBJ2-7
TGTGCCAGCACCTTTGGACAGGGAGGGTACGAGCAGTACTTC
CASTFGQGGYEQYF
>few|-|TRBV3-1|TRBJ1-2
TGTGCCAGCAGCCAGGTCCGCTCCGCGGGCGACTATGGCTACACCTTC
CASSQVRSAGDYGYTF
>many|-|TRBV28|TRBJ1-4
TGTGCCAGCAGCCGCCTTGAAAAACTGTTTTTT
CASSRLEKLFF
>-|-|TRBV6-5|TRBJ1-1
TGTGCCAGCAGACAGACACGTAACACTGAAGCTTTCTTT
CASRQTRNTEAFF
>many|TRBD2|TRBV20-1|TRBJ2-3
TGCAGTGCCCTTATACGACTAGCGGGGTACACAGATACGCAGTATTTT
CSALIRLAGYTDTQYF
>-|-|TRBV27|TRBJ2-5
TGTGCCAGCAGTTTTACAGGGCAAGAGACCCAGTACTTC
CASSFTGQETQYF
>few|-|TRBV12-3/TRBV12-4|TRBJ2-2
TGTGCCAGCAGTCCGGGTGTCGGGGAGCTGTTTTTT
CASSPGVGELFF
>few|-|TRBV5-5|TRBJ2-7
TGTGCCAGCAGCCCTCAAGGTGCAATGGGGACGGACGAGCAGTACTTC
CASSPQGAMGTDEQYF
>many|TRBD1|TRBV5-1|TRBJ1-2
TGCGCCAGCAGCACAACAGGGGGCGTAGGCTATGGCTACACCTTC
CASSTTGGVGYGYTF
>many|-|TRBV19|TRBJ1-3
TGTGCCAGTACCCGAGATGGGGCAGACTCTGGAAACACCATATATTTT
CASTRDGADSGNTIYF
>-|-|TRBV27|TRBJ2-5
TGTGCCAGCAGACCCTGGGGGGACCGAGAGACCCAGTACTTC
CASRPWGDRETQYF
>-|TRBD2|TRBV7-2|TRBJ2-1
TGTGCCAGCAGCTTAGGAGCGGGGTGGAGTTACAATGAGCAGTTCTTC
CASSLGAGWSYNEQFF
>many|TRBD1|TRBV28|TRBJ1-5
TGTGCCAGCAGCCCCACCTCGACAGGGAACAATCAGCCCCAGCATTTT
CASSPTSTGNNQPQHF
>-|TRBD2|TRBV3-1|TRBJ2-5
TGTGCCAGCAGCCAAGATTGGGCTAGCGGGGCCCAAGAGACCCAGTACTTC
CASSQDWASGAQETQYF
>few|-|TRBV3-1|TRBJ1-1
TGTGCCAGCAGCCAAGGTTCCGGCCTTGAAGCTTTCTTT
CASSQGSGLEAFF
>many|-|TRBV5-1|TRBJ2-3
TGCGCCAGCAGCTCCTACCGGGACACAAGCACAGATACGCAGTATTTT
CASSSYRDTSTDTQYF
>-|-|TRBV28|TRBJ2-1
TGTGCCAGCACTCCTCCTCAGAACAATGAGCAGTTCTTC
CASTPPQNNEQFF
>-|-|TRBV20-1|TRBJ2-7
TGCAGTGCTGGGGGAGGCGAGCAGTACTTC
CSAGGGEQYF
>few|-|TRBV29-1|TRBJ2-3
TGCAGCGTTGAGGGCAGCCTAAGGGGGTCAGATACGCAGTATTTT
CSVEGSLRGSDTQYF
>-|-|TRBV13|TRBJ2-1
TGTGCCAGCAGCATCCGACTAGGAGACAGCAATGAGCAGTTCTTC
CASSIRLGDSNEQFF
>-|-|TRBV7-6|TRBJ2-7
TGTGCCAGCAGCTTAGCGACAAATGGCGAGCAGTACTTC
CASSLATNGEQYF
>-|TRBD1|TRBV28|TRBJ2-3
TGTGCCAGCAGGAAAGACAGGGGCACAGATACGCAGTATTTT
CASRKDRGTDTQYF
>few|-|TRBV2|TRBJ2-2
TGTGCCAGCAGTGTTAGGACATCCACCGGGGAGCTGTTTTTT
CASSVRTSTGELFF